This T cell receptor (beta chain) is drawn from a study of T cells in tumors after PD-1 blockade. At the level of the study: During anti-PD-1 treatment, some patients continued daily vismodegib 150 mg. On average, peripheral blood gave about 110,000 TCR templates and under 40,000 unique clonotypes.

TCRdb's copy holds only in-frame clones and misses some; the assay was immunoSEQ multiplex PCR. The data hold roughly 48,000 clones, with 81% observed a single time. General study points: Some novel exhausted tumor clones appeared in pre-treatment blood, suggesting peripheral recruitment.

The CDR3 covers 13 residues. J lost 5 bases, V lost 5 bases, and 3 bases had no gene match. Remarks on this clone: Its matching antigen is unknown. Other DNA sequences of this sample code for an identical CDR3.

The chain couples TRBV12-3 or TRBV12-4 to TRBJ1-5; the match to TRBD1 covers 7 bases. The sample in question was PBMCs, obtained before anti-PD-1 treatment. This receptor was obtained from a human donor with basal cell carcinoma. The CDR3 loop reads CASSRQGDQPQHF. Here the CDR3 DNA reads TGTGCCAGCAGTCGACAGGGTGATCAGCCCCAGCATTTT.